This T cell receptor (beta chain) was documented in a study of blood T cell repertoires in COVID-19. Study information: COVID-19 samples from acute and convalescent phases originated in the United States, Italy and Spain. PBMCs, B-cell-depleted T cells, or T cells provided the cDNA or gDNA that made up the material.

Original handling: By means of reference gene primer amplification, nucleated cell counts were estimated. This table comes from immunoSEQ multiplex PCR, and its TCRdb copy is limited to in-frame clones, with some not included. The V and J calls and clone size come from that table; D and trimming were worked out from the DNA. The sample yields 230,000 or so clones, around 83% seen once. V gave up 5 bases and J gave up 3 bases; unmatched junction bases: 9. The germline V gene has CDR1 SGDLS and CDR2 YYNGEE. CDR3 length: 15 amino acids. V usage is TRBV9 and J usage is TRBJ2-7, with 9 bases identical to TRBD1. The source is a woman in her 40s who had recovered from COVID-19. The sequencing input was peripheral blood. CDR3 in DNA: TGTGCCAGCAGAATACAGGGGGCGAGCTACTACGAGCAGTACTTC. This gives the protein CASRIQGASYYEQYF.